These 25 T cell receptor beta chains share one sample of origin, sequenced in a study of beta chain features in type 1 diabetes. Broader study findings: TCRB CDR3s were moderately but significantly shorter in Type 1 diabetes patients in all four CD4+ subsets.

These receptors have no known antigen. What was sequenced were expressed TCRB transcripts, since all of the isolated RNA had been reverse transcribed. Libraries were prepared by immunoSEQ multiplex PCR; TCRdb keeps only in-frame clonotypes and omits some of them. This table has 300,000 or so clones, approximately 10% appearing once. Sequencing was carried out using central memory CD4+ T cells from blood. The receptors shown here come from a man aged 25 to 40 with type 1 diabetes.

In this sample, this clone turned up a few times. The J gene is TRBJ2-3, the V gene TRBV10-2; the D call may be TRBD1 or TRBD2 (6 bases each). CDR3 size: 14 residues. Deletions cut 7 bases from V and 6 bases from J, with 17 bases between. Germline values: CDR1 WSHSY, CDR2 SAAADI. Here the CDR3 reads CASKGGLLVDTQYF. The CDR3 region has the DNA TGCGCCAGCAAAGGGGGGCTCTTAGTGGATACGCAGTATTTT.

The chain carries TRBV21-1 and TRBJ2-7. TRBV21-1 is a pseudogene. CDR3 length equals 14 residues. As DNA, the CDR3 is TGTGCCAGCAGCAAAGCGGGACGGCCTCCCGAGCAGTACTTC. Its translation: CASSKAGRPPEQYF.

The V and J genes are TRBV18 and TRBJ2-7; D remains unclear. V was shortened by 3 bases and J by 0 bases, with 6 bases between the two germline ends. Germline V gene lookup returns CDR1 KGHSH and CDR2 LQKENI. The CDR3 loop spans 13 amino acids. The CDR3 DNA reads TGTGCCAGCTCACCCTTGAACTCCTACGAGCAGTACTTC. Amino acid sequence: CASSPLNSYEQYF. Supplemented by reference TRBV18 and TRBJ2-7, the full variable domain reads NAGVMQNPRHLVRRRGQEARLRCSPMKGHSHVYWYRQLPEEGLKFMVYLQKENIIDESGMPKERFSAEFPKEGPSILRIQQVVRGDSAAYFCASSPLNSYEQYFGPGTRLTVT.

This clone was detected many times. The chain recombines TRBV23-1 with TRBJ1-4, with D possibly matching TRBD1 (6 bases). TRBV23-1 is an ORF for which the function is uncertain. The CDR3 is made up of 16 amino acids. V lost 4 bases to trimming and J lost 5 bases, with 17 bases between them. In DNA, the CDR3 is TGCGCCAGCAGTCTACCCGAGGGGGGCGAGAATGAAAAACTGTTTTTT. Residues: CASSLPEGGENEKLFF.

The rearrangement links TRBV29-1 to TRBJ1-2; D perhaps matches TRBD1 (5 bases). From germline, CDR1 is SQVTM and CDR2 ANQGSEA. This CDR3 is 13 amino acids long. Trimming shortened V by 4 bases and J by 0 bases, and 9 bases separated the two germline ends. The DNA for the CDR3 is TGCAGCGTTGGGGGCGTTACTAACTATGGCTACACCTTC. This translates into CSVGGVTNYGYTF.

This clone was detected a few times. The chain is built from TRBV4-3 and TRBJ2-1, with 10 bases fitting TRBD1. There are 13 residues in the CDR3. CDR1 and CDR2 (germline): LGHNA, YSLEER. Trimming at V came to 5 bases and at J to 10 bases, leaving 5 bases not matched to a gene. The CDR3 bases are TGCGCCAGCAGCTCAGACAGGGGGCTGGAGCAGTTCTTC. Its protein product is CASSSDRGLEQFF.

The chain carries TRBV2 and TRBJ2-3, with D uncertain. Germline lookup yields CDR1 SNHLY and CDR2 FYNNEI. The CDR3 totals 13 residues. Trimming took 7 bases from V and 4 from J, leaving 12 bases between them. DNA of the CDR3: TGTGCCAGCATGGAAGAGAGCGCAGATACGCAGTATTTT. Translation gives CASMEESADTQYF.

This clone was counted a few times. V gene TRBV13 combines with J gene TRBJ2-3; TRBD2 might be the D (6 bases). The V gene lost 2 bases and the J gene lost 6 bases, with 18 bases spanning the gap. Germline CDR1 reads PRHDT; CDR2 reads FYEKMQ (reference sequence). The CDR3 length is 16 residues. In DNA, the CDR3 is TGTGCCAGCAGCTTAAGCCGCGGGGCCTTGGGGGATACGCAGTATTTT. It encodes CASSLSRGALGDTQYF. Complete variable domain (other parts from reference TRBV13 and TRBJ2-3): AAGVIQSPRHLIKEKRETATLKCYPIPRHDTVYWYQQGPGQDPQFLISFYEKMQSDKGSIPDRFSAQQFSDYHSELNMSSLELGDSALYFCASSLSRGALGDTQYFGPGTRLTVL.

The chain couples TRBV6-5 to TRBJ2-3, with D perhaps matching TRBD1 or TRBD2 (5 bases each). The V gene's germline CDR1 is MNHEY and CDR2 SVGAGI. Trimming removed 2 bases at V and 0 bases at J, with 9 bases between. CDR3 length equals 15 residues. CDR3 sequence reads: CASSYGGSSTDTQYF. The CDR3 region has the DNA TGTGCCAGCAGTTACGGGGGTTCAAGCACAGATACGCAGTATTTT.

The chain couples TRBV19 to TRBJ1-2; D may be TRBD1 (6 bases). V was pared by 5 bases and J by 5 bases, with 9 bases between. The V gene's germline CDR1 is LNHDA and CDR2 SQIVND (reference sequence). The CDR3 is 12 amino acids. The CDR3 coding sequence is TGTGCCAGTAGTTGGACAGATTATGGCTACACCTTC. Encoded protein: CASSWTDYGYTF.

J is TRBJ1-4 and V is TRBV5-6, with 9 nucleotides matching TRBD1. Losses at the gene ends were 4 bases for V and 6 bases for J; bases not matched to a gene: 7. The CDR3 runs to 15 residues. Germline lookup yields CDR1 SGHDT and CDR2 YYEEEE. The CDR3 DNA reads TGTGCCAGCAGCAAGTTCCGGGACAGGGATGAAAAACTGTTTTTT. It is translated as CASSKFRDRDEKLFF.

The genes are TRBV7-9 and TRBJ2-7, with 7 bases aligning to TRBD2. Looked up from germline, CDR1 is SEHNR and CDR2 is FQNEAQ (reference sequence). The CDR3 consists of 15 residues. V was clipped by 2 bases and J by 4 bases; unmatched bases: 8. CDR3 sequence (DNA): TGTGCCAGCAGCTTACACCGGGCGGGGGAGTACGAGCAGTACTTC. The encoded protein is CASSLHRAGEYEQYF.

CDR3 sequence (DNA): TGTGCCTGGAGCTATGACCTACTAGCGGGGGGGCCTGGTGAGCAGTTCTTC. This sequence encodes CAWSYDLLAGGPGEQFF. V usage is TRBV30 and J usage is TRBJ2-1; 13 bases match TRBD2. Unmatched junction bases numbered 14, after V lost 3 bases and J lost 9 bases. Germline V gene lookup returns CDR1 GTSNPN and CDR2 SVGIG (reference sequence). This CDR3 has 17 residues.

CDR3 amino acids: CSAGVGGGSNQPQHF. The CDR3 DNA reads TGCAGCGCCGGCGTCGGGGGCGGGAGCAATCAGCCCCAGCATTTT. The J gene is TRBJ1-5, the V gene TRBV29-1, with D maybe TRBD1 (6 bases). The V gene lost 7 bases and the J gene lost 1 base, with 17 bases spanning the gap. CDR3 length equals 15 residues. Germline V gene sequence: CDR1 SQVTM, CDR2 ANQGSEA.

This clone has a handful of counts. The chain has TRBV30 and TRBJ2-5; possibly TRBD2 for D (5 bases). The CDR3 has 13 residues. V gave up 5 bases and J gave up 5 bases, with 15 bases separating them. From germline, CDR1 is GTSNPN and CDR2 SVGIG (reference sequence). This CDR3 is CAWSSSGGETQYF. For the CDR3, the DNA is TGTGCCTGGTCCTCCAGCGGCGGCGAGACCCAGTACTTC.

Worth noting for this clone: Other DNA sequences from this sample encode an identical CDR3 as well. The V and J genes are TRBV18 and TRBJ1-1; D gene uncertain. The CDR3 loop spans 12 amino acids. Germline assignment: CDR1 KGHSH and CDR2 LQKENI. The germline V and J ends were trimmed by 3 bases and 1 base, with 3 bases remaining between them. CDR3 loop: CASSPQNTEAFF. Here the CDR3 DNA reads TGTGCCAGCTCACCCCAGAACACTGAAGCTTTCTTT.

The table lists this clone with a few counts. The chain has TRBV19 and TRBJ1-1; D unclear. Trimming shortened V by 5 bases and J by 8 bases, and 9 bases separated the two germline ends. There are 11 residues in the CDR3. In germline, CDR1 is LNHDA, CDR2 SQIVND (reference sequence). CDR3 amino acids: CASSFRVEAFF. As DNA, the CDR3 is TGTGCCAGTAGTTTCCGAGTCGAAGCTTTCTTT.

This clone was seen at least ten times. The gene calls are TRBV6-5 and TRBJ2-1; TRBD2 aligns across 9 bases. Trimming removed 8 bases from V and 5 bases from J; junction bases left unmatched: 10. Per germline, CDR1 MNHEY and CDR2 SVGAGI. This CDR3 has 15 amino acids. DNA for the CDR3: TGTGCCAGCGGCCGGGTGCTAGCGGGACACAATGAGCAGTTCTTC. Translation gives CASGRVLAGHNEQFF.

This clone has just a few counts. Other DNA sequences from this sample encode an identical CDR3 as well. V is TRBV5-6 and J is TRBJ2-7; D not certain. The CDR3 spans 11 residues. Per the germline V gene, CDR1 is SGHDT and CDR2 is YYEEEE. V was pared by 3 bases and J by 3 bases, with 4 bases between. CDR3 sequence (DNA): TGTGCCAGCAGCTCCTACTACGAGCAGTACTTC. It specifies CASSSYYEQYF.

Of note for this clone: This CDR3 is also generated by other DNA sequences in the sample. The J gene is TRBJ1-1, the V gene TRBV2; 7 positions match TRBD1. The V segment lost 6 bases and the J segment 2 bases; nucleotides outside the gene matches: 3. The length of the CDR3 is 13 residues. Per the germline V gene, CDR1 is SNHLY and CDR2 is FYNNEI. CDR3 sequence: CASRGDSNTEAFF. Here the CDR3 DNA reads TGTGCCAGCAGGGGGGACAGCAACACTGAAGCTTTCTTT.

This clone appeared a few times. The chain employs TRBV5-4 and TRBJ2-3; D is ambiguous. Trimming stripped 4 bases from V and 5 bases from J, with 11 bases between. CDR1 and CDR2 from the germline V gene are SGHNT and YYREEE (reference sequence). The CDR3 loop spans 13 amino acids. The chain's CDR3 is CASSQRMGDTQYF. In DNA form, the CDR3 reads TGTGCCAGCAGCCAACGAATGGGAGATACGCAGTATTTT.

The V gene is TRBV7-2, the J gene TRBJ2-5; 8 nucleotides match TRBD1. The CDR3 extends over 12 amino acids. Germline values: CDR1 SGHTA, CDR2 FQGNSA. The ends lost 6 bases at V and 7 bases at J; junction bases unmatched: 4. The CDR3 sequence is CASRDRVGTQYF. Here the CDR3 DNA reads TGTGCCAGCAGGGACAGGGTTGGGACCCAGTACTTC.

The chain employs TRBV7-9 and TRBJ2-7; D is unclear. Per germline, CDR1 SEHNR and CDR2 FQNEAQ (reference sequence). The germline V and J ends were trimmed by 8 bases and 0 bases, with 8 bases remaining between them. The CDR3 is 12 residues long. The CDR3 DNA sequence: TGTGCCAGCTGTTACAGCTCCTACGAGCAGTACTTC. It encodes CASCYSSYEQYF.

The DNA for the CDR3 is TGTGCCAGCAGCCCGAACAGGGTGAACACCGGGGAGCTGTTTTTT. It is translated as CASSPNRVNTGELFF. The rearrangement links TRBV7-8 to TRBJ2-2, with D perhaps TRBD1 (6 bases). Germline CDR1 SGHVS, CDR2 FQNEAQ. V was cut by 5 bases and J by 1 base, with 11 bases left in between. The CDR3 runs to 15 residues.

This clone was observed a few times. This chain joins TRBV6-5 and TRBJ1-4, with 9 bases aligning to TRBD1. The CDR3 totals 14 residues. The germline CDR1 and CDR2 sequences are MNHEY and SVGAGI. V was clipped by 5 bases and J by 8 bases; unmatched bases: 6. CDR3 DNA: TGTGCCAGCAGTACCAGGACAGGGGAAGAAAAACTGTTTTTT. Amino acid sequence: CASSTRTGEEKLFF.